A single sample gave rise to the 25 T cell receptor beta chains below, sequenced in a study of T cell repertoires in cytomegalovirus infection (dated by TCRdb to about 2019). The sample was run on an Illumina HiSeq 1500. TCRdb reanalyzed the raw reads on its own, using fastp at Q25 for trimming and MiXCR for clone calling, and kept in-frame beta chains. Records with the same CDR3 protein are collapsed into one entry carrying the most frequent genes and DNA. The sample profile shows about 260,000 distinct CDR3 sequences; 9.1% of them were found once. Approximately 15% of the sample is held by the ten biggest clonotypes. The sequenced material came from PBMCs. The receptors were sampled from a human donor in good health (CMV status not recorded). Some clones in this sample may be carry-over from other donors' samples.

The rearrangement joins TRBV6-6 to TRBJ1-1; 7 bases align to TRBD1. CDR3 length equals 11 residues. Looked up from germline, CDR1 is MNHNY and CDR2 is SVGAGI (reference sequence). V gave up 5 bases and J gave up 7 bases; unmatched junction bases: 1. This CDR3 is CASSRDSEAFF. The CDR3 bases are TGTGCCAGCAGTCGGGACAGTGAAGCTTTCTTT.

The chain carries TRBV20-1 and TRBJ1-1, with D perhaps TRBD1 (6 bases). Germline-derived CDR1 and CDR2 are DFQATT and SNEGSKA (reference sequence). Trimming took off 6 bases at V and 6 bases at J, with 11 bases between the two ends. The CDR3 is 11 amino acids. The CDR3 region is CSARGGPEAFF. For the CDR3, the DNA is TGCAGTGCAAGGGGGGGCCCTGAAGCTTTCTTT.

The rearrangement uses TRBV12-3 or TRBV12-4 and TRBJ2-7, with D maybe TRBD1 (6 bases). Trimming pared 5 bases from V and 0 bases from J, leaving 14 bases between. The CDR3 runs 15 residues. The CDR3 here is CASSTGLRSSYEQYF. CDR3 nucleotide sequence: TGTGCCAGCAGTACAGGGTTACGGAGCTCCTACGAGCAGTACTTC.

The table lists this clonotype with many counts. CDR3 DNA: TGTGCCAGCAGCCCCGCCTATACCGGGGAGCTGTTTTTT. Translation: CASSPAYTGELFF. This sequence joins TRBV7-2 and TRBJ2-2; unclear D gene. In germline, CDR1 is SGHTA, CDR2 FQGNSA. The CDR3 extends over 13 amino acids. Trimming removed 5 bases at V and 5 bases at J, with 9 bases between.

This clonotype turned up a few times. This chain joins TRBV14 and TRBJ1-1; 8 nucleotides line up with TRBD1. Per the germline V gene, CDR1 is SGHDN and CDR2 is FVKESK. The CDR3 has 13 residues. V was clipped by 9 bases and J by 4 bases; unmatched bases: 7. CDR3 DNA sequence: TGTGCCAGTGGACAGGGAAGGACCACTGAAGCTTTCTTT. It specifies CASGQGRTTEAFF.

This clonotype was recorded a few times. Written as DNA, the CDR3 is TGTGCCTGGACCCTCGGGGTGGGGCCCAACTACGAGCAGTACTTC. Translated, it gives CAWTLGVGPNYEQYF. The chain employs TRBV30 and TRBJ2-7, with D perhaps assigned TRBD1 or TRBD2 (5 bases each). The CDR3 length is 15 residues. CDR1 is GTSNPN, CDR2 SVGIG, per germline (reference sequence). Between the trimmed V and J ends, which lost 4 bases and 3 bases, there was a span of 19 bases. The variable domain in full, with the rest retrieved from reference TRBV30 and TRBJ2-7, is SQTIHQWPATLVQPVGSPLSLECTVEGTSNPNLYWYRQAAGRGLQLLFYSVGIGQISSEVPQNLSASRPQDRQFILSSKKLLLSDSGFYLCAWTLGVGPNYEQYFGPGTRLTVT.

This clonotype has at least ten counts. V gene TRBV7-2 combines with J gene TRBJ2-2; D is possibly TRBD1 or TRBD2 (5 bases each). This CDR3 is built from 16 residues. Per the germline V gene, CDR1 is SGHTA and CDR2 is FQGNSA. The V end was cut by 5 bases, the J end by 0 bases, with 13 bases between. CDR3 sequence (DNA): TGTGCCAGCAGCAGGTCGGGGACCGCGAACACCGGGGAGCTGTTTTTT. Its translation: CASSRSGTANTGELFF.

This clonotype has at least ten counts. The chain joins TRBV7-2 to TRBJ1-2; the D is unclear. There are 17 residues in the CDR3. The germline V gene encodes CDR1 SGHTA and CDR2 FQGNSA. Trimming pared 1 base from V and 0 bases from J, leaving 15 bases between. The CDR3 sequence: CASSLELGIRSNYGYTF. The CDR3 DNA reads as TGTGCCAGCAGCTTAGAGCTGGGTATCCGCTCTAACTATGGCTACACCTTC.

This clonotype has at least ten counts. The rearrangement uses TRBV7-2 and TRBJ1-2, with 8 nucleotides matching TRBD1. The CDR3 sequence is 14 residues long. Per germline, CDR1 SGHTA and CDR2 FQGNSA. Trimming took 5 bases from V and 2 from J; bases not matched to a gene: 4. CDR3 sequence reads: CASSLWDRNYGYTF. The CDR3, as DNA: TGTGCCAGCAGCCTCTGGGACAGGAACTATGGCTACACCTTC.

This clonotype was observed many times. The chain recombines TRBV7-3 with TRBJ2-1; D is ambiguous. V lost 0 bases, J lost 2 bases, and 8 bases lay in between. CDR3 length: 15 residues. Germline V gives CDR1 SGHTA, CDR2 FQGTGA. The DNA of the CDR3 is TGTGCCAGCAGCTTAACTCGGAGTCCCTACAATGAGCAGTTCTTC. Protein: CASSLTRSPYNEQFF.

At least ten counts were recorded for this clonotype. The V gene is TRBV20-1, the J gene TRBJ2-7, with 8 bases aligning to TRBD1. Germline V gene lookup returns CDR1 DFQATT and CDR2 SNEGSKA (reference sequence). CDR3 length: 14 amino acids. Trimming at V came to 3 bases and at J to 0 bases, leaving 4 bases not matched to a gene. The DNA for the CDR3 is TGCAGTGCTAGTCCGGGACAGGTCTCCTACGAGCAGTACTTC. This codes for CSASPGQVSYEQYF.

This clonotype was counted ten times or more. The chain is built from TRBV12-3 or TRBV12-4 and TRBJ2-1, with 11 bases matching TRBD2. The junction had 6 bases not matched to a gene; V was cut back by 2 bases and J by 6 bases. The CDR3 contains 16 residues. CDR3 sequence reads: CASSLWSSGRTNEQFF. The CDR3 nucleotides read TGTGCCAGCAGTTTATGGTCTAGCGGGAGGACCAATGAGCAGTTCTTC.

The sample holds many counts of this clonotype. CDR3 bases: TGTGCCAGCACAGGGAACCCCGATACGGCCACTGAAGCTTTCTTT. This encodes CASTGNPDTATEAFF. The chain couples TRBV6-6 to TRBJ1-1, with D perhaps TRBD1 (5 bases). V lost 7 bases and J 4 bases, leaving 19 bases between the germline ends. CDR3 length: 15 residues. CDR1 is MNHNY and CDR2 is SVGAGI in the germline V gene (reference sequence).

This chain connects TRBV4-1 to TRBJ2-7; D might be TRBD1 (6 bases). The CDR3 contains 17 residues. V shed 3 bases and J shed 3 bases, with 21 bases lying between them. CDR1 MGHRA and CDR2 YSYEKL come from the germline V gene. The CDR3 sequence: CASSHPDLGQRGYEQYF. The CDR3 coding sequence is TGCGCCAGCAGCCATCCAGACCTCGGACAGAGGGGCTACGAGCAGTACTTC.

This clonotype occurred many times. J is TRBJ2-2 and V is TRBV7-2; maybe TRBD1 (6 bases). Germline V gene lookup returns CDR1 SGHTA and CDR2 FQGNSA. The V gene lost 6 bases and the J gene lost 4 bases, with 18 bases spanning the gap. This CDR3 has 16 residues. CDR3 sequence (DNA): TGTGCCAGCAGTCTAGTAATTGGACAGACCACCGGGGAGCTGTTTTTT. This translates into CASSLVIGQTTGELFF. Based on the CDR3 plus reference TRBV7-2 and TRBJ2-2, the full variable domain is GAGVSQSPSNKVTEKGKDVELRCDPISGHTALYWYRQSLGQGLEFLIYFQGNSAPDKSGLPSDRFSAERTGGSVSTLTIQRTQQEDSAVYLCASSLVIGQTTGELFFGEGSRLTVL.

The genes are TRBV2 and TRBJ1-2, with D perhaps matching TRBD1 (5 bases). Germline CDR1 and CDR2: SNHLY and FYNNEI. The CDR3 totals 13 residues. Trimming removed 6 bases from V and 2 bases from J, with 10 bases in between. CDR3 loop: CASSADSNYGYTF. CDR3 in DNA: TGTGCCAGCAGCGCCGACAGCAACTATGGCTACACCTTC.

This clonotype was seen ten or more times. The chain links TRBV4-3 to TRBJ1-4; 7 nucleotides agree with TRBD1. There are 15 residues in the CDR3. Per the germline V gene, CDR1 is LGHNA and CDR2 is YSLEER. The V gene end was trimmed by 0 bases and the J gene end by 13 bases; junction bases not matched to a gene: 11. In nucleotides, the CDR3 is TGCGCCAGCAGCCAAGATGGACAGGCGGGGGGTTTACTGTTTTTT. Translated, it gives CASSQDGQAGGLLFF.

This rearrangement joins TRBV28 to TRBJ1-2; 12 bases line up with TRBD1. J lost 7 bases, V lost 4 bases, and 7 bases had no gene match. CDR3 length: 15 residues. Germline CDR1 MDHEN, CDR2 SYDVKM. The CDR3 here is CASSSPGQGAPGYTF. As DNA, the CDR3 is TGTGCCAGCAGTTCGCCGGGACAGGGGGCCCCTGGCTACACCTTC.

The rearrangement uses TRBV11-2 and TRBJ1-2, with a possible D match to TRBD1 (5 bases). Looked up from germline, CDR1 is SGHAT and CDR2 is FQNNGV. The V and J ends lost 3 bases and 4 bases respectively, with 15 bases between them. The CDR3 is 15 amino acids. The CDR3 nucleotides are TGTGCCAGCAGCTTCTCGGGGGTCGTCGTCTATGGCTACACCTTC. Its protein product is CASSFSGVVVYGYTF.

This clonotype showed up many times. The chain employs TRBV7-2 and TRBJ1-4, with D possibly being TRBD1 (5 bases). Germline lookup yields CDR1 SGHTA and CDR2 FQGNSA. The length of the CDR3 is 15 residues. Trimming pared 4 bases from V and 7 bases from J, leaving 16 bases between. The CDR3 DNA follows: TGTGCCAGCAGCTCGGCAGGTAGAGACAGTGAAAAACTGTTTTTT. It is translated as CASSSAGRDSEKLFF.

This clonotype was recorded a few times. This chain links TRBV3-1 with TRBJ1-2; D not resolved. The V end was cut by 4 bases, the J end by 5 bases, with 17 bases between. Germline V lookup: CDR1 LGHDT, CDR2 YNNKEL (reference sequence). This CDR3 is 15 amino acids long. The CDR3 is CASSLDETALYGYTF. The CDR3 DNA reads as TGTGCCAGCAGCCTTGATGAAACGGCCTTATATGGCTACACCTTC.

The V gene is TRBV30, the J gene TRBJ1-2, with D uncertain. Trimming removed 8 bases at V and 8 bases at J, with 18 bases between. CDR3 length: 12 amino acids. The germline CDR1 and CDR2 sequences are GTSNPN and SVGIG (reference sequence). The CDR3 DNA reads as TGTGCCGTATCGGACGGAGGGTACGGCTACACCTTC. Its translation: CAVSDGGYGYTF.

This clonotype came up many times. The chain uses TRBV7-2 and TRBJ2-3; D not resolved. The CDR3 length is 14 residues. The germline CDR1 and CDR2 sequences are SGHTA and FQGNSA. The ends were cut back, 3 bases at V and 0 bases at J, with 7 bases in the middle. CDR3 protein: CASSLGPSTDTQYF. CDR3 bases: TGTGCCAGCAGCTTGGGCCCGAGCACAGATACGCAGTATTTT.

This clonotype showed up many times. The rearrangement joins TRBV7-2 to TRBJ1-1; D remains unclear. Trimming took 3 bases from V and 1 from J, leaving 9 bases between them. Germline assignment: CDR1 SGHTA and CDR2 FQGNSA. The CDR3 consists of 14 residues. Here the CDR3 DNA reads TGTGCCAGCAGCTTGTGGTCTGGGAACACTGAAGCTTTCTTT. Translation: CASSLWSGNTEAFF. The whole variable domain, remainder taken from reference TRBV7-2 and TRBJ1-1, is GAGVSQSPSNKVTEKGKDVELRCDPISGHTALYWYRQSLGQGLEFLIYFQGNSAPDKSGLPSDRFSAERTGGSVSTLTIQRTQQEDSAVYLCASSLWSGNTEAFFGQGTRLTVV.

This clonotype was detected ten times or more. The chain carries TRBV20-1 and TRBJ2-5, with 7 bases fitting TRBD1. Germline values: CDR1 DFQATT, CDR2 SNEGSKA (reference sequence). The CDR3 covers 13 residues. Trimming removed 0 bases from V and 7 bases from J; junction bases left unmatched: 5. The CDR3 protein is CSARDEGGVTQYF. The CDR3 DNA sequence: TGCAGTGCTAGAGACGAAGGGGGCGTGACCCAGTACTTC.